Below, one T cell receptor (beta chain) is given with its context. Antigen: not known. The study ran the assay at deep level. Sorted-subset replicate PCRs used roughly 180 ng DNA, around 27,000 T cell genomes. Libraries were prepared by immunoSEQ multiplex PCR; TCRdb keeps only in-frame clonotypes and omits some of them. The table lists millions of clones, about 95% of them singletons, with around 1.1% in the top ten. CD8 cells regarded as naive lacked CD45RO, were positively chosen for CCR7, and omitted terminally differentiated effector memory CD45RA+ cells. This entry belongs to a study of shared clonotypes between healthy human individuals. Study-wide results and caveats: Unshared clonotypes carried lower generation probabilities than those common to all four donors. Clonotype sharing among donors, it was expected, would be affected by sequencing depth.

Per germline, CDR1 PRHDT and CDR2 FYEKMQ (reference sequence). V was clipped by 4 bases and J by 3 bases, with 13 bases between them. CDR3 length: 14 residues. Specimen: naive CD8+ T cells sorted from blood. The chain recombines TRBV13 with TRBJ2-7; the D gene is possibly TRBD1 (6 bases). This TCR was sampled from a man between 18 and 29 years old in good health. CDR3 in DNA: TGTGCCAGCAGCTCGAGTCAGGGGCACTACGAGCAGTACTTC. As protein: CASSSSQGHYEQYF.